This T cell receptor (beta chain) was found in a study of blood T cell repertoires in COVID-19. Whole-study context: COVID-19 samples, acute and convalescent, were from the United States, Italy and Spain. Sample material is recorded as cDNA or gDNA derived from T cells, B-cell-depleted T cells, or PBMCs.

The assay was immunoSEQ multiplex PCR, and TCRdb's table has in-frame clones only and misses some. The table has over 85,000 clones, around 85% seen once. The CDR3 covers 15 residues. Trimming removed 1 base at V and 0 bases at J, with 9 bases between. Per germline, CDR1 KGHSH and CDR2 LQKENI. The TCR comes from a woman of 80 years or more with COVID-19, enrolled during active disease. The gene calls are TRBV18 and TRBJ1-1, with a weak D call TRBD1 (6 bases). Material: peripheral blood. CDR3 bases: TGTGCCAGCTCACCACTAAGACAGGTGAACACTGAAGCTTTCTTT. Protein product: CASSPLRQVNTEAFF.